What follows are 6 T cell receptor beta chains derived from one specimen sequenced in a study of cytomegalovirus exposure and HLA in healthy donors. Amplification used 60 Vbeta primers and 13 Jbeta primers. Measured with immunoSEQ multiplex PCR; TCRdb has only the in-frame clones, and not every one. Seen here are some 170,000 clones, around 78% observed once, and the top ten hold 0.9% to 1.1%. The sample consisted of PBMCs. The source of these receptors is a woman aged 35 to 49 in good health and CMV-seronegative.

As DNA, the CDR3 is TGCGCCAGCAGCTTGGTGGACTCCCGGAGGAATGAGCAGTTCTTC. Protein product: CASSLVDSRRNEQFF. This chain links TRBV5-1 with TRBJ2-1; possibly TRBD2 for D (5 bases). In germline, CDR1 is SGHRS, CDR2 YFSETQ. This CDR3 comprises 15 residues. The germline V and J ends were trimmed by 0 bases and 7 bases, with 14 bases remaining between them.

The chain carries TRBV5-1 and TRBJ1-4; D might be TRBD1 (5 bases). CDR1 is SGHRS, CDR2 YFSETQ, per germline. The germline V and J ends were trimmed by 3 bases and 8 bases, with 14 bases remaining between them. The CDR3 loop spans 14 amino acids. The CDR3 DNA sequence: TGCGCCAGCAGCTCCCAGGGAATTGAAGAAAAACTGTTTTTT. This translates into CASSSQGIEEKLFF.

J is TRBJ2-7 and V is TRBV6-1, with D unclear. Germline lookup yields CDR1 MNHNS and CDR2 SASEGT. This CDR3 has 14 amino acids. The ends were cut back, 3 bases at V and 3 bases at J, with 12 bases in the middle. CDR3 amino acids: CASSDPQADYEQYF. As DNA, the CDR3 is TGTGCCAGCAGTGATCCTCAGGCTGACTACGAGCAGTACTTC.

This clone was observed once. The same CDR3 is also encoded by other DNA sequences in this sample. The V and J genes are TRBV5-1 and TRBJ1-2; D unclear. Per the germline V gene, CDR1 is SGHRS and CDR2 is YFSETQ. The CDR3 runs 13 residues. Trimming cost V 2 bases and J 3 bases, with 8 bases left between them. This CDR3 reads CASSLAGDYGYTF. CDR3 nucleotides: TGCGCCAGCAGCTTAGCGGGCGACTATGGCTACACCTTC.

This sequence joins TRBV9 and TRBJ2-3; a possible D gene is TRBD1 (6 bases). The CDR3 is 19 residues long. V was clipped by 0 bases and J by 2 bases, with 22 bases between them. The germline gives CDR1 SGDLS, CDR2 YYNGEE. The CDR3 loop reads CASSVESPGQGIATDTQYF. Written as DNA, the CDR3 is TGTGCCAGCAGCGTAGAGAGCCCGGGGCAGGGGATTGCCACAGATACGCAGTATTTT.

The chain joins TRBV2 to TRBJ1-5; TRBD1 matches 7 bases. Germline V gene sequence: CDR1 SNHLY, CDR2 FYNNEI. The CDR3 sequence is 18 residues long. With V trimmed by 7 bases and J by 1 base, 16 bases remained unmatched. CDR3 coding DNA: TGTGCCAGCACGTTCATCTTTCAAGGGGGCATGAGCAATCAGCCCCAGCATTTT. Its translation is CASTFIFQGGMSNQPQHF.